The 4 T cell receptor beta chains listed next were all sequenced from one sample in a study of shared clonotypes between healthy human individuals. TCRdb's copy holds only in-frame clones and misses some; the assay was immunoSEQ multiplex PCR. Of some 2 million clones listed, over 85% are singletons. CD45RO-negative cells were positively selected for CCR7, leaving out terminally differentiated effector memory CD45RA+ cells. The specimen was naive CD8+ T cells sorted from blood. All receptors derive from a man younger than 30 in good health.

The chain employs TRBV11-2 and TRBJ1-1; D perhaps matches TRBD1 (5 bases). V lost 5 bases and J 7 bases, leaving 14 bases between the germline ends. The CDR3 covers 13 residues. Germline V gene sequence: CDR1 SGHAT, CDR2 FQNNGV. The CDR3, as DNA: TGTGCCAGCAGCGGGGCCCTCCCCGGTGAAGCTTTCTTT. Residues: CASSGALPGEAFF.

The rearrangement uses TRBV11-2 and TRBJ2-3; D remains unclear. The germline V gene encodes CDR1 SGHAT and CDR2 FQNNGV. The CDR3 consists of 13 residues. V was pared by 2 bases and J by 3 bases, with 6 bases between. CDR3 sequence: CASSLLTTDTQYF. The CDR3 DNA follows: TGTGCCAGCAGCTTATTAACGACAGATACGCAGTATTTT. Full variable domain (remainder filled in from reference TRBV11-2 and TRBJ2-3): EAGVAQSPRYKIIEKRQSVAFWCNPISGHATLYWYQQILGQGPKLLIQFQNNGVVDDSQLPKDRFSAERLKGVDSTLKIQPAKLEDSAVYLCASSLLTTDTQYFGPGTRLTVL.

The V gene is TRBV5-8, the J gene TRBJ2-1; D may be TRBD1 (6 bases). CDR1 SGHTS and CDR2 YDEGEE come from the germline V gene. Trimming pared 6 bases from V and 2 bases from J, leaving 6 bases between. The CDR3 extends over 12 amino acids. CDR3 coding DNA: TGTGCCAGCACAGGGGCCTACAATGAGCAGTTCTTC. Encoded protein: CASTGAYNEQFF. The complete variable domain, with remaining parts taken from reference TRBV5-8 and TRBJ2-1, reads EAGVTQSPTHLIKTRGQQATLRCSPISGHTSVYWYQQALGLGLQFLLWYDEGEERNRGNFPPRFSGRQFPNYSSELNVNALELEDSALYLCASTGAYNEQFFGPGTRLTVL.

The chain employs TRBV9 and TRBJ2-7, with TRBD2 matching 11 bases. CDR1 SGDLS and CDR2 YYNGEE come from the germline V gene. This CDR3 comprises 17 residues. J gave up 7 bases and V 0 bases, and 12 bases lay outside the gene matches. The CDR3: CASSVGGSGRAKEEQYF. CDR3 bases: TGTGCCAGCAGCGTAGGGGGTAGCGGGAGGGCCAAAGAAGAGCAGTACTTC.